This T cell receptor beta chain came from a study of OX40 agonist ivuxolimab in advanced cancers. Study at large: The study reported partial responses in three patients: one hepatocellular carcinoma, two cutaneous melanoma. Whole-study findings and limits: Certain nonresponders additionally had low normalized T-cell clonal expansion. CD4+ and CD8+ T cells in blood underwent clonal expansion by week 6 at 0.1 to 3.0 mg/kg.

The V gene's germline CDR1 is MNHEY and CDR2 SVGAGI. This CDR3 comprises 15 residues. J gave up 8 bases and V 2 bases, and 10 bases lay outside the gene matches. With regard to this clone: Its antigen is unidentified.

Measured with immunoSEQ multiplex PCR; TCRdb has only the in-frame clones, and not every one. The sample lists 35,000 to 45,000 clones, less than 90% occurring once. This TCR came from an adult with an advanced solid tumor such as melanoma, head and neck, liver or kidney cancer. The genes are TRBV6-5 and TRBJ1-1; 8 positions agree with TRBD1. The source was CD4+ or CD8+ T cells sorted from blood, collected in a trial of the OX40 agonist ivuxolimab. CDR3 in amino acids: CASSYHGGTGNEAFF. Written as DNA, the CDR3 is TGTGCCAGCAGTTACCACGGCGGGACAGGTAACGAAGCTTTCTTT.